The sequence of this TCR beta chain was determined in a study of OX40 agonist ivuxolimab in advanced cancers. The overall study: The treatment was a fully human IgG2 OX40 agonist, ivuxolimab. Subjects had a mean age of about 57 years, with a range of roughly 23 to 79; more than 70% were male.

Using immunoSEQ multiplex PCR, the repertoire was profiled, and TCRdb retains in-frame clones only, with some absent. The sample lists fewer than 70,000 clones, approximately 80% seen once, with 1.5% to 2% in the top ten. The V gene end was trimmed by 7 bases and the J gene end by 4 bases; junction bases not matched to a gene: 10. Germline CDR1 and CDR2: MNHNS and SASEGT. This CDR3 has 15 amino acids. The sample in question was CD4+ or CD8+ T cells sorted from blood, obtained in a trial of the OX40 agonist ivuxolimab. This clonotype was obtained from an adult with an advanced solid tumor such as melanoma, head and neck, liver or kidney cancer. This chain connects TRBV6-1 to TRBJ1-5; 7 bases align to TRBD1. Here the CDR3 reads CASIWGHRGNQPQHF. CDR3 DNA sequence: TGTGCCAGCATCTGGGGGCACAGGGGTAATCAGCCCCAGCATTTT.